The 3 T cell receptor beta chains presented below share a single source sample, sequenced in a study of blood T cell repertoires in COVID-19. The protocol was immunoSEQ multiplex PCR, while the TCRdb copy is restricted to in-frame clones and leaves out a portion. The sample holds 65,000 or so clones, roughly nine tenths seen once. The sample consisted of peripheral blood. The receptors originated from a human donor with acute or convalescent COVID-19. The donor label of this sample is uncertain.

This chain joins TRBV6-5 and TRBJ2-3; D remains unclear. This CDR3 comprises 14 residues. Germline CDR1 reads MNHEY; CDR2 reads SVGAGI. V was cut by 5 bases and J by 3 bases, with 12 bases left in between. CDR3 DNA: TGTGCCAGCAGTCGTGCATCGGTGACAGATACGCAGTATTTT. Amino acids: CASSRASVTDTQYF.

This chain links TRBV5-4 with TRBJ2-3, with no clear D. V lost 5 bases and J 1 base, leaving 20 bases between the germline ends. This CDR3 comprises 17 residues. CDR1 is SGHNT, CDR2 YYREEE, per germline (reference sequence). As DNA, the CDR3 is TGTGCCAGCAGAAGAGATCCTATCGCCGTCGGCACAGATACGCAGTATTTT. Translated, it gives CASRRDPIAVGTDTQYF.

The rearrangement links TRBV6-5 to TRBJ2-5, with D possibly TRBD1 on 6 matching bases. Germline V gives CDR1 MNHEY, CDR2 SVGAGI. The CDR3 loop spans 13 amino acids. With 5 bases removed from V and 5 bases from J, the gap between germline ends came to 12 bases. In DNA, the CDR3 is TGTGCCAGCAGTAGACAGGCGTTGGAGACCCAGTACTTC. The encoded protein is CASSRQALETQYF.